Included here is one T cell receptor beta chain sequence, with context. These data belong to a study of blood T cell repertoires in COVID-19. Study as a whole: Italy, Spain and the United States were the sources of the convalescent and acute COVID-19 samples.

The germline gives CDR1 LGHDT, CDR2 YNNKEL (reference sequence). The CDR3 runs 15 residues. The V gene lost 3 bases and the J gene lost 0 bases, with 9 bases spanning the gap. Sequencing used immunoSEQ multiplex PCR; TCRdb keeps in-frame clones, though not all of them. The sample holds roughly 200,000 clones, over 80% seen once. The specimen was peripheral blood. The TCR sequence derives from a woman under 40 with COVID-19, enrolled during active disease. V and J are TRBV3-1 (or the pseudogene TRBV3-2) and TRBJ1-3, with a tentative D call TRBD1 (6 bases). The DNA of the CDR3 is TGTGCCAGCAGCCAGACCAGGGGCTCTGGAAACACCATATATTTT. Translation: CASSQTRGSGNTIYF.